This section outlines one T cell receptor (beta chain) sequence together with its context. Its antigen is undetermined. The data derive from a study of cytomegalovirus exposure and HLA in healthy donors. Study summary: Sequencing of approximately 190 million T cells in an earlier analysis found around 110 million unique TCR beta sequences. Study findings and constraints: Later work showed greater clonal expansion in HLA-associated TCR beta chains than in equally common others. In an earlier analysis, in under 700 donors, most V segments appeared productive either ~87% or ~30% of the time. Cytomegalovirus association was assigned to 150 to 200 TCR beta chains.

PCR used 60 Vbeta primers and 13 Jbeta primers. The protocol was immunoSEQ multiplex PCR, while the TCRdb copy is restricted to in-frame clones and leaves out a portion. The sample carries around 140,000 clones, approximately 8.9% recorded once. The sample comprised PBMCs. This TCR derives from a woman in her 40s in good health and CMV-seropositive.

The CDR3 bases are TGTGCCAGCAGCCGGGGAGGAGGGATCACAGATACGCAGTATTTT. This gives the protein CASSRGGGITDTQYF. This chain connects TRBV7-8 to TRBJ2-3, with D perhaps matching TRBD2 (6 bases). Germline CDR1 is SGHVS and CDR2 is FQNEAQ. The CDR3 is 15 amino acids. Trimming left V 5 bases short and J 2 bases short, with 14 bases between.